These T cell receptor beta chains were read from a single sample in a study of blood T cell repertoires in COVID-19. The assay was immunoSEQ multiplex PCR, and TCRdb's table has in-frame clones only and misses some. The table records over 150,000 clones, about 87% of them present only once. Sequenced input: peripheral blood. The receptor source for this set is a woman in her seventies with COVID-19, enrolled during active disease. Each CDR3 is given with its conserved first and last residue. A D gene is named only where the DNA matches it firmly. Part of the rows lack a size; the others show once, few, many or a class for expanded clones.

V,size,J,D,DNA,CDR3
TRBV5-1,NA,TRBJ1-2,TRBD1,TGCGCCAGCTCAACAGGGGGGTCTAACTATGGCTACACCTTC,CASSTGGSNYGYTF
TRBV30,NA,TRBJ1-5,NA,TGTGCCTGGAGTGTAAACTATGTAAGCAATCAGCCCCAGCATTTT,CAWSVNYVSNQPQHF
TRBV7-9,NA,TRBJ1-1,NA,TGTGCCAGCAGCGGAGGTTCTAACACTGAAGCTTTCTTT,CASSGGSNTEAFF
TRBV7-2,NA,TRBJ2-2,NA,TGTGCCAGCAGCACCTCCGTAGGAGCTAGGGAGCTGTTTTTT,CASSTSVGARELFF
TRBV5-5,NA,TRBJ2-7,NA,TGTGCCAGCAGCTTGGGTACAGGGCACGGCGAGCAGTACTTC,CASSLGTGHGEQYF
TRBV12-3/TRBV12-4,NA,TRBJ2-7,NA,TGTGCCAGCAGTTGGTTAGGAGACTACGAGCAGTACTTC,CASSWLGDYEQYF
TRBV7-2,NA,TRBJ2-1,NA,TGTGCCAGCAGCTTAGACTACGGGAGTGGTAATGAGCAGTTCTTC,CASSLDYGSGNEQFF
TRBV7-6,NA,TRBJ2-7,NA,TGTGCCAGCAGCTTAACCGGGAACGAGCAGTACTTC,CASSLTGNEQYF
TRBV18,NA,TRBJ2-1,NA,TGTGCCAGCTCACCACCGTCCCGGGATGAGCAGTTCTTC,CASSPPSRDEQFF
TRBV11-2,NA,TRBJ2-7,TRBD1,TGTGCCAGCAGCATCTACGCCGGGACAGGGGGCTACGAGCAGTACTTC,CASSIYAGTGGYEQYF
TRBV5-1,once,TRBJ1-1,NA,TGCGCCAGCAGCTTTGATAACAGGGACACTGAAGCTTTCTTT,CASSFDNRDTEAFF
TRBV19,NA,TRBJ1-2,TRBD1,TGTGCCAGTAGTAGGTGGGACAGTACTAACTATGGCTACACCTTC,CASSRWDSTNYGYTF
TRBV7-3,NA,TRBJ2-3,TRBD2,TGTGCCAGCAGCTCTAGCGGGAAGGGGATAGATACGCAGTATTTT,CASSSSGKGIDTQYF
TRBV19,NA,TRBJ1-5,NA,TGTGCCAGTAGTGAGACAGACTTATATAGCAATCAGCCCCAGCATTTT,CASSETDLYSNQPQHF
TRBV28,once,TRBJ2-7,TRBD2,TGTGCCAGCAGTTTTGGGCTAGCGGGAGTCTACGAGCAGTACTTC,CASSFGLAGVYEQYF
TRBV4-1,NA,TRBJ2-7,TRBD2,TGCGCCAGCAGCCAAACCCGACTAGCGACCGAGCAGTACTTC,CASSQTRLATEQYF
TRBV7-9,NA,TRBJ2-3,TRBD2,TGTGCCAGCAGCTTTACTAGCGGGAGGGCCACAGATACGCAGTATTTT,CASSFTSGRATDTQYF
TRBV15,NA,TRBJ2-7,NA,TGTGCCACCAGCAGTGAGGGTAGGACGGGTCCGCAGTACTTC,CATSSEGRTGPQYF
TRBV14,NA,TRBJ1-2,NA,TGTGCCAGCAGCCAAGAAGCTGGGGGCGGCTACACCTTC,CASSQEAGGGYTF
TRBV7-3,NA,TRBJ1-1,NA,TGTGCCAGCAGCTTAAGGGCCTCGACTGAAGCTTTCTTT,CASSLRASTEAFF
TRBV30,NA,TRBJ1-5,NA,TGTGCCTGGAGTGTTCTGGGACTAGCTAGCAATCAGCCCCAGCATTTT,CAWSVLGLASNQPQHF
TRBV12-3/TRBV12-4,NA,TRBJ1-1,TRBD1,TGTGCCAGCAGTACCGGACAGGGGGCTGAAGCTTTCTTT,CASSTGQGAEAFF
TRBV15,once,TRBJ1-4,TRBD1,TGTGCCACCAGCAGAGACAACAGGGGATGGGAAAAACTGTTTTTT,CATSRDNRGWEKLFF
TRBV6-5,NA,TRBJ2-3,NA,TGTGCCAGCGTTTGGGGCCGAACGCAGTATTTT,CASVWGRTQYF
TRBV11-3,NA,TRBJ2-5,NA,TGTGCCAGCAGCAAAAGGGGAAGACTTGGCCAAGAGACCCAGTACTTC,CASSKRGRLGQETQYF
TRBV5-1,NA,TRBJ1-4,NA,TGCGCCAGCAGCCCCAGAGGAACCTTGGCCGAAAAACTGTTTTTT,CASSPRGTLAEKLFF
TRBV3-1/TRBV3-2,NA,TRBJ2-7,NA,TGTGCCAGCAGCCAAGGAGGGACTCTCTACGAGCAGTACTTC,CASSQGGTLYEQYF